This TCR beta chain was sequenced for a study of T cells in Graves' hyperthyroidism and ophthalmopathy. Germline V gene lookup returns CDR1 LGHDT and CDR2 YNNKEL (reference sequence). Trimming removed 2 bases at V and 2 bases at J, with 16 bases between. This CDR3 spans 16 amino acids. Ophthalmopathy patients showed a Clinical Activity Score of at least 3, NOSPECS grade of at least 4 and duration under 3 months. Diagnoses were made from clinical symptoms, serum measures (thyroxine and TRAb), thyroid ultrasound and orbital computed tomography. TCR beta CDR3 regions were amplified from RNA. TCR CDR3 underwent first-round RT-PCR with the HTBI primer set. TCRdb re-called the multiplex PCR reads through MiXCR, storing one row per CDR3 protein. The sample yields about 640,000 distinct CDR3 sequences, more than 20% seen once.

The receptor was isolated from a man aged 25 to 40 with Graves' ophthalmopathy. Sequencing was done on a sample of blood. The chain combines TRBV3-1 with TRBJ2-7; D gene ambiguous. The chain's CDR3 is CASSQTGRISTYEQYF. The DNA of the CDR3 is TGTGCCAGCAGCCAAACCGGACGGATATCTACCTACGAGCAGTACTTC.